The 27 T cell receptor beta chains below all came from one sample that was sequenced in a study of blood T cell repertoires in COVID-19. The data were produced by immunoSEQ multiplex PCR, yet TCRdb's version contains in-frame clones alone and is incomplete. The sample carries more than 400,000 clones, roughly 88% recorded once. The sequenced sample consisted of PBMCs or T cells enriched from blood (not recorded which). Source of these receptors: a man aged 18-30 years who had recovered from COVID-19.

The chain recombines TRBV27 with TRBJ1-5; D is undetermined. CDR1 is MNHEY and CDR2 is SMNVEV in the germline V gene (reference sequence). The length of the CDR3 is 13 residues. The V and J ends lost 4 bases and 7 bases respectively, with 11 bases between them. CDR3: CASSYSVAQPQHF. The CDR3 DNA reads as TGTGCCAGCAGTTACTCCGTCGCACAGCCCCAGCATTTT.

The CDR3 bases are TGTGCCATCGAACGACTAGCGGGAGCTGCAGATACGCAGTATTTT. This translates into CAIERLAGAADTQYF. The rearrangement joins TRBV28 to TRBJ2-3; TRBD2 matches 12 bases. The CDR3 spans 15 residues. J gave up 4 bases and V 10 bases, and 9 bases lay outside the gene matches. Germline V gene data show CDR1 as MDHEN and CDR2 as SYDVKM.

This clone appeared a few times. The chain carries TRBV5-4 and TRBJ1-1; no definite D call. Germline CDR1 and CDR2: SGHNT and YYREEE (reference sequence). Trimming removed 5 bases from V and 3 bases from J, with 11 bases in between. The CDR3 loop spans 13 amino acids. In nucleotides, the CDR3 is TGTGCCAGCAGGCCAAGACTGGACACTGAAGCTTTCTTT. Its translation: CASRPRLDTEAFF.

The gene calls are TRBV7-2 and TRBJ2-6, with D possibly being TRBD2 (5 bases). Germline V gene data show CDR1 as SGHTA and CDR2 as FQGNSA. The length of the CDR3 is 17 residues. Trimming shortened V by 4 bases and J by 1 base, and 14 bases separated the two germline ends. The CDR3 region is CASSYGLRPSGANVLTF. The DNA of the CDR3 is TGTGCCAGCAGCTACGGACTTCGTCCTTCTGGGGCCAACGTCCTGACTTTC.

The J gene is TRBJ1-5, the V gene TRBV7-2; D is perhaps TRBD1 (6 bases). There are 12 residues in the CDR3. Germline V gene data show CDR1 as SGHTA and CDR2 as FQGNSA. The V end was cut by 6 bases, the J end by 9 bases, with 12 bases between. CDR3 residues: CASSPQGPPQHF. For the CDR3, the DNA is TGTGCCAGCAGTCCACAGGGCCCGCCCCAGCATTTT.

This rearrangement joins TRBV5-5 to TRBJ2-1, with a tentative D call TRBD2 (6 bases). V was pared by 0 bases and J by 3 bases, with 10 bases between. In germline, CDR1 is SGHKS, CDR2 YYEKEE (reference sequence). The CDR3 extends over 15 amino acids. The CDR3 spells CASSLGLARYNEQFF. The DNA of the CDR3 is TGTGCCAGCAGCTTGGGGCTAGCGCGCTACAATGAGCAGTTCTTC.

V gene TRBV29-1 combines with J gene TRBJ1-1; D may be TRBD1 (6 bases). V dropped 6 bases and J dropped 4 bases, with 18 bases sitting between them. This CDR3 comprises 14 residues. From germline, CDR1 is SQVTM and CDR2 ANQGSEA. The CDR3 region is CSVQDSPGTTEAFF. The CDR3 coding sequence is TGCAGCGTGCAGGACAGTCCGGGGACCACTGAAGCTTTCTTT.

The rearrangement joins TRBV11-1 to TRBJ2-1; no reliable D call. This CDR3 is built from 13 residues. CDR1 is SGHAT and CDR2 is FQDESV in the germline V gene (reference sequence). V was pared by 5 bases and J by 9 bases, with 14 bases between. The CDR3 sequence: CASSIIPPGEQFF. For the CDR3, the DNA is TGTGCCAGCAGCATTATCCCTCCGGGTGAGCAGTTCTTC.

The J gene is TRBJ2-2, the V gene TRBV11-3; possibly TRBD2 for D (5 bases). The length of the CDR3 is 14 residues. The V gene's germline CDR1 is SGHNT and CDR2 YENEEA. V lost 8 bases, J lost 2 bases, and 12 bases lay in between. The CDR3 DNA sequence: TGTGCCAGCTCCTGGACTCCTAACACCGGGGAGCTGTTTTTT. This encodes CASSWTPNTGELFF.

The gene calls are TRBV7-9 and TRBJ2-1; TRBD2 matches at 14 bases. The CDR3 sequence is 17 residues long. CDR1 SEHNR and CDR2 FQNEAQ come from the germline V gene (reference sequence). Germline trimming cut 0 bases from V and 7 bases from J; bases unmatched to any gene: 5. DNA for the CDR3: TGTGCCAGCAGCTTAGCTGGAGGGACTAGCGGGAGAAATGAGCAGTTCTTC. This gives the protein CASSLAGGTSGRNEQFF. Using reference TRBV7-9 and TRBJ2-1 for the parts outside the CDR3, the full variable domain is DTGVSQNPRHKITKRGQNVTFRCDPISEHNRLYWYRQTLGQGPEFLTYFQNEAQLEKSRLLSDRFSAERPKGSFSTLEIQRTEQGDSAMYLCASSLAGGTSGRNEQFFGPGTRLTVL.

The chain combines TRBV3-1 (or the pseudogene TRBV3-2) with TRBJ1-5; TRBD1 matches 7 bases. With V trimmed by 4 bases and J by 4 bases, 7 bases remained unmatched. Germline CDR1 LGHDT, CDR2 YNNKEL (reference sequence). This CDR3 is 15 amino acids long. The CDR3 loop reads CASSPGGTENQPQHF. The CDR3 DNA follows: TGTGCCAGCAGCCCAGGGGGAACGGAGAATCAGCCCCAGCATTTT.

J is TRBJ1-2 and V is TRBV3-1 (or the pseudogene TRBV3-2), with TRBD1 matching 9 bases. Trimming cost V 1 base and J 7 bases; bases outside gene matches: 10. Germline V CDR1 and CDR2: LGHDT, YNNKEL (reference sequence). The CDR3 contains 16 residues. CDR3 sequence: CASSQVDDRGFRGYTF. DNA for the CDR3: TGTGCCAGCAGCCAAGTCGATGACAGGGGGTTTCGTGGCTACACCTTC.

This clone was recorded once. The genes are TRBV27 and TRBJ1-5; D is uncertain. The CDR3 totals 15 residues. Per germline, CDR1 MNHEY and CDR2 SMNVEV (reference sequence). Trimming stripped 3 bases from V and 1 base from J, with 10 bases between. The CDR3 nucleotides read TGTGCCAGCAGTTTTTCCCTAACCAGCAATCAGCCCCAGCATTTT. It yields the protein CASSFSLTSNQPQHF.

This sequence joins TRBV5-1 and TRBJ1-3; D unclear. CDR1 is SGHRS and CDR2 is YFSETQ in the germline V gene. V shed 0 bases and J shed 2 bases, with 12 bases lying between them. The length of the CDR3 is 16 residues. In DNA, the CDR3 is TGCGCCAGCAGCTTGGATGGAGTCGCTACTGGAAACACCATATATTTT. This codes for CASSLDGVATGNTIYF.

The J gene is TRBJ1-1, the V gene TRBV28; D unresolved. This CDR3 is built from 13 residues. V dropped 4 bases and J dropped 4 bases, with 10 bases sitting between them. Germline CDR1 is MDHEN and CDR2 is SYDVKM. Here the CDR3 DNA reads TGTGCCAGCAGTTGGGCAGGCCGCACTGAAGCTTTCTTT. This encodes CASSWAGRTEAFF.

V gene TRBV30 combines with J gene TRBJ1-1; D possibly corresponds to TRBD1 (6 bases). Trimming cost V 2 bases and J 6 bases, with 25 bases left between them. Germline assignment: CDR1 GTSNPN and CDR2 SVGIG (reference sequence). The CDR3 length is 17 residues. Here the CDR3 DNA reads TGTGCCTGGAGTTTTCAGGGGATATGGGACCGTGCCCCTGAAGCTTTCTTT. This encodes CAWSFQGIWDRAPEAFF.

The J gene is TRBJ1-1, the V gene TRBV27; no clear D. The ends were cut back, 4 bases at V and 0 bases at J, with 9 bases in the middle. CDR1 is MNHEY and CDR2 is SMNVEV in the germline V gene (reference sequence). This CDR3 spans 14 amino acids. The CDR3 sequence: CASSSSRVNTEAFF. DNA of the CDR3: TGTGCCAGCAGTTCCTCACGGGTGAACACTGAAGCTTTCTTT.

This chain connects TRBV2 to TRBJ2-5; 15 bases align to TRBD2. This CDR3 is built from 17 residues. Germline V CDR1 and CDR2: SNHLY, FYNNEI. V trimming: 4 bases; J trimming: 1 base; junction bases outside the gene matches: 4. The chain's CDR3 is CASSGTSGGAVQETQYF. Here the CDR3 DNA reads TGTGCCAGCAGTGGGACTAGCGGGGGGGCCGTCCAAGAGACCCAGTACTTC.

V usage is TRBV7-8 and J usage is TRBJ1-4, with D maybe TRBD1 (5 bases). V lost 4 bases to trimming and J lost 3 bases, with 9 bases between them. Germline V gene lookup returns CDR1 SGHVS and CDR2 FQNEAQ. The CDR3 totals 14 residues. The CDR3 DNA is TGTGCCAGCAGCTCTCGGGGGTCTAATGAAAAACTGTTTTTT. The encoded protein is CASSSRGSNEKLFF.

V usage is TRBV29-1 and J usage is TRBJ1-2, with TRBD1 identical over 12 bases. The V and J ends lost 6 bases and 6 bases, in that order; junction bases with no gene match: 11. Germline CDR1 SQVTM, CDR2 ANQGSEA. The CDR3 sequence is 15 residues long. CDR3 residues: CSVAPGTGGMDGYTF. CDR3 nucleotide sequence: TGCAGCGTCGCTCCGGGGACAGGGGGCATGGATGGCTACACCTTC.

The chain has TRBV18 and TRBJ1-2, with D uncertain. The germline V and J ends were trimmed by 3 bases and 2 bases, with 10 bases remaining between them. There are 14 residues in the CDR3. The germline V gene encodes CDR1 KGHSH and CDR2 LQKENI. DNA of the CDR3: TGTGCCAGCTCACCTCCGGTCCGGAACTATGGCTACACCTTC. It translates to CASSPPVRNYGYTF. Together with reference TRBV18 and TRBJ1-2, the CDR3 gives the full variable domain: NAGVMQNPRHLVRRRGQEARLRCSPMKGHSHVYWYRQLPEEGLKFMVYLQKENIIDESGMPKERFSAEFPKEGPSILRIQQVVRGDSAAYFCASSPPVRNYGYTFGSGTRLTVV.

The chain employs TRBV29-1 and TRBJ1-5; no clear D. The V and J ends lost 4 bases and 3 bases respectively, with 10 bases between them. This CDR3 has 13 residues. Germline V gene lookup returns CDR1 SQVTM and CDR2 ANQGSEA. CDR3 in DNA: TGCAGCGTTGTTGGCGGGCTCAATCAGCCCCAGCATTTT. Its protein product is CSVVGGLNQPQHF.

This chain joins TRBV5-1 and TRBJ2-3, with 7 bases aligning to TRBD2. V gave up 4 bases and J gave up 6 bases; unmatched junction bases: 11. Per germline, CDR1 SGHRS and CDR2 YFSETQ. The CDR3 totals 15 residues. The CDR3 is CASSPDPSTSDTQYF. For the CDR3, the DNA is TGCGCCAGCAGCCCGGACCCTTCGACTAGCGATACGCAGTATTTT.

The genes are TRBV19 and TRBJ1-1; 7 bases match TRBD1. J was trimmed by 1 base and V by 4 bases; bases with no gene match: 3. This CDR3 region has 14 residues. Germline V gene lookup returns CDR1 LNHDA and CDR2 SQIVND (reference sequence). CDR3 protein: CASSTTGTNTEAFF. In nucleotides, the CDR3 is TGTGCCAGTAGTACGACAGGGACGAACACTGAAGCTTTCTTT.

The chain links TRBV3-1 (or the pseudogene TRBV3-2) to TRBJ1-2, with TRBD1 matching 11 bases. CDR3 length: 17 amino acids. V lost 3 bases, J lost 9 bases, and 15 bases stayed unmatched. CDR1 and CDR2 from the germline V gene are LGHDT and YNNKEL (reference sequence). CDR3 sequence (DNA): TGTGCCAGCAGCCAGCCCCCCGGGACAGGGGGGAGAGATCGCTACACCTTC. This sequence encodes CASSQPPGTGGRDRYTF.

The CDR3 coding sequence is TGTGCCAGCAGTTATCGTAGGGGGTACAGGGGAGTAGGCTACACCTTC. This encodes CASSYRRGYRGVGYTF. The chain couples TRBV27 to TRBJ1-2; TRBD1 aligns across 7 bases. The germline CDR1 and CDR2 sequences are MNHEY and SMNVEV (reference sequence). J lost 8 bases, V lost 4 bases, and 16 bases had no gene match. This CDR3 is built from 16 residues.

The chain couples TRBV19 to TRBJ1-5; D might be TRBD1 (6 bases). Trimming took 3 bases from V and 0 from J, leaving 18 bases between them. The CDR3 spans 18 residues. The germline CDR1 and CDR2 sequences are LNHDA and SQIVND (reference sequence). The CDR3 loop is CASSILPTGTYSNQPQHF. The CDR3 bases are TGTGCCAGTAGTATCCTACCCACAGGGACCTATAGCAATCAGCCCCAGCATTTT.